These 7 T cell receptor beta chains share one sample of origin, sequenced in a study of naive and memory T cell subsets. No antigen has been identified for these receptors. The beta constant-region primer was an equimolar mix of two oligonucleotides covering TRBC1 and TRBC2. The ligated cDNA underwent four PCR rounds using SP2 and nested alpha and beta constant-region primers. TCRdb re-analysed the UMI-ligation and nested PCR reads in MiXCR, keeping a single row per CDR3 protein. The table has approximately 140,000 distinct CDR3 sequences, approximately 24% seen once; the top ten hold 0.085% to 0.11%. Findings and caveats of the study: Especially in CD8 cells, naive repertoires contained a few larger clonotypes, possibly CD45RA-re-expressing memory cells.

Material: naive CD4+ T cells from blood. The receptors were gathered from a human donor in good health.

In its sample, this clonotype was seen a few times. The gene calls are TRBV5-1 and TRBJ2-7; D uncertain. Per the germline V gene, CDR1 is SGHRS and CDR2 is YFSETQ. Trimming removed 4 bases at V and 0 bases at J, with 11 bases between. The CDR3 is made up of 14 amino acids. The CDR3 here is CASSPITFSYEQYF. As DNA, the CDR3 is TGCGCCAGCAGCCCGATTACATTCTCCTACGAGCAGTACTTC.

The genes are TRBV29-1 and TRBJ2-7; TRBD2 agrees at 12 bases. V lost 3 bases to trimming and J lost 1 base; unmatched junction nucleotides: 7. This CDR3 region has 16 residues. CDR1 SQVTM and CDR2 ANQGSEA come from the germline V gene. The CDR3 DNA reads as TGCAGCGTTGATTCGGTAGGACTAGCGGGGTCCTACGAGCAGTACTTC. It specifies CSVDSVGLAGSYEQYF.

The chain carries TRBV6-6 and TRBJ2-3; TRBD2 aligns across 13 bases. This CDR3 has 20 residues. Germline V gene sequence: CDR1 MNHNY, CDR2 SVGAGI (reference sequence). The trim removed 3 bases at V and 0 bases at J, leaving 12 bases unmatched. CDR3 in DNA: TGTGCCAGCAGTTATAGTAGGGGAACTAGCGGGAGGGCTAGCACAGATACGCAGTATTTT. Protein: CASSYSRGTSGRASTDTQYF.

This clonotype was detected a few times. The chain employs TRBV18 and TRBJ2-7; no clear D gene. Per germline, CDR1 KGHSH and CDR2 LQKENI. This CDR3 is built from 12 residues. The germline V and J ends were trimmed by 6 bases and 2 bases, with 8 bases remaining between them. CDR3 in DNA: TGTGCCAGCTCTCAAGAAACCTACGAGCAGTACTTC. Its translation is CASSQETYEQYF.

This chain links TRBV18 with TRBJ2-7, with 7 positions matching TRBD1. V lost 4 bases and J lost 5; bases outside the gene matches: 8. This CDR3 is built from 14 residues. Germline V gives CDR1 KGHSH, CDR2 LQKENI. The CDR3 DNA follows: TGTGCCAGCTCACTCCGACAGGGAATCGACGAGCAGTACTTC. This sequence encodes CASSLRQGIDEQYF.

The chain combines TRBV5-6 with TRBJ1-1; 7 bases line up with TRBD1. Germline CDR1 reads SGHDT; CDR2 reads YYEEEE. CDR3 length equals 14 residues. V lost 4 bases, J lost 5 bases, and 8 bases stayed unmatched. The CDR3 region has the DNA TGTGCCAGCAGCCGACAGGGCAGGTCGACTGAAGCTTTCTTT. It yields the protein CASSRQGRSTEAFF.

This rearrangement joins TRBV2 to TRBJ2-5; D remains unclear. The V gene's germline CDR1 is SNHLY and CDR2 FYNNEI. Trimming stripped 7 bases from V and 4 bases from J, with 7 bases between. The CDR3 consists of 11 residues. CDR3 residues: CASIFAETQYF. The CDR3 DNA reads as TGTGCCAGCATTTTTGCAGAGACCCAGTACTTC.